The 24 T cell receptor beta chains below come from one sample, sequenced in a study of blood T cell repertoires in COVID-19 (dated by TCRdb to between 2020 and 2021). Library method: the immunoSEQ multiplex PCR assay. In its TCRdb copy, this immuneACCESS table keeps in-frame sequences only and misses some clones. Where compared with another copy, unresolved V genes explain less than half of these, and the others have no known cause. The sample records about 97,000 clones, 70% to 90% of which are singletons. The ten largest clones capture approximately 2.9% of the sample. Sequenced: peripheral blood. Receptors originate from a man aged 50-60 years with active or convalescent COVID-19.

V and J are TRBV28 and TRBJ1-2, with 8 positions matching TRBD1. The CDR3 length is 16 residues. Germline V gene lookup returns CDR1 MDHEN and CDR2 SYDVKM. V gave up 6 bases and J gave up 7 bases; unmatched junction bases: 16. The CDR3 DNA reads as TGTGCCAGCAGAGGACAGGGCGCACGGACGAGTGCTGGCTACACCTTC. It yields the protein CASRGQGARTSAGYTF.

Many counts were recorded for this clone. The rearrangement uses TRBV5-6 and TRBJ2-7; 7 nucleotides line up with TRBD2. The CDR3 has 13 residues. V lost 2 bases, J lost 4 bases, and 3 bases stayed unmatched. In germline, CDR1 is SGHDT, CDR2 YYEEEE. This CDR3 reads CASSFASGYEQYV. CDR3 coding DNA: TGTGCCAGCAGCTTCGCTAGCGGTTACGAGCAGTACGTC.

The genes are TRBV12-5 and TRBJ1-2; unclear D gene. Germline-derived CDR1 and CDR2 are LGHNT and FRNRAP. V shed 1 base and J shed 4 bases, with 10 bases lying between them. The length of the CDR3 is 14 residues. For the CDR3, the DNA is TGTGCTAGTGGTTTGGCAACGGAGGGCTATGGCTACACCTTC. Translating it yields CASGLATEGYGYTF.

CDR3 region: CASSRMTGGTEAFF. The CDR3 DNA follows: TGTGCCAGCAGCCGTATGACAGGGGGCACTGAAGCTTTCTTT. The chain carries TRBV3-1 (or the pseudogene TRBV3-2) and TRBJ1-1; TRBD1 agrees at 9 bases. The V gene end was trimmed by 4 bases and the J gene end by 4 bases; junction bases not matched to a gene: 4. Germline CDR1 LGHDT, CDR2 YNNKEL (reference sequence). This CDR3 comprises 14 residues.

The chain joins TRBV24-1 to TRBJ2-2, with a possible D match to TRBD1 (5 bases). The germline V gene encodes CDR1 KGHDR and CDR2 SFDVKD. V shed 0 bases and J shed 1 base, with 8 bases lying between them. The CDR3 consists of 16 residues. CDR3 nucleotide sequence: TGTGCCACCAGTGATTTGGGGGCGCGGAACACCGGGGAGCTGTTTTTT. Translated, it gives CATSDLGARNTGELFF.

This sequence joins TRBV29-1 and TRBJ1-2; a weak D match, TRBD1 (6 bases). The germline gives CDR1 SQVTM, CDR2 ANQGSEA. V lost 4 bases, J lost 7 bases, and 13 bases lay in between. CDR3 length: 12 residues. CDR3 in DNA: TGCAGCGTTGGGATACAGGGCTCTGGCTACACCTTC. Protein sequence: CSVGIQGSGYTF.

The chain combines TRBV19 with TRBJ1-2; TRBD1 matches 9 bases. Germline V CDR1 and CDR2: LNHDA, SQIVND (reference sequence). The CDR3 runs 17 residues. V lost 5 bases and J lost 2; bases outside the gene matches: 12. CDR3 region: CASSVVPGQGTNYGYTF. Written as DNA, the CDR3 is TGTGCCAGTAGTGTAGTACCGGGACAGGGAACCAACTATGGCTACACCTTC.

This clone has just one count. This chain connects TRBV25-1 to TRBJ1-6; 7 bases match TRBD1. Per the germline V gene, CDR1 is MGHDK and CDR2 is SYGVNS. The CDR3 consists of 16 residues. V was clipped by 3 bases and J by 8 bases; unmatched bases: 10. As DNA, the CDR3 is TGTGCCAGCAGTGAGTCTCTTAAGGGGGCCTATTCACCCCTCCACTTT. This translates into CASSESLKGAYSPLHF.

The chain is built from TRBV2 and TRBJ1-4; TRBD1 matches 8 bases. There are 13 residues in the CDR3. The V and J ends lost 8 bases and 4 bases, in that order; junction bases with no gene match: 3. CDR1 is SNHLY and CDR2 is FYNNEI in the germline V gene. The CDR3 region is CASDRGNNEKLFF. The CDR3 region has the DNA TGTGCCAGCGACAGGGGCAATAATGAAAAACTGTTTTTT.

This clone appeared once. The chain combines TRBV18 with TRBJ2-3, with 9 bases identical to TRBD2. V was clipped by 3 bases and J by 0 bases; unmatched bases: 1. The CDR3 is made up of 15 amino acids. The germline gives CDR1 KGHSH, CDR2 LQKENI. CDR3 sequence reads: CASSPLAGSTDTQYF. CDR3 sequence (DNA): TGTGCCAGCTCACCCCTAGCGGGGAGCACAGATACGCAGTATTTT.

CDR3 amino acids: CASSGTDSGANVLTF. The CDR3 nucleotides read TGTGCCAGCTCAGGGACAGACTCTGGGGCCAACGTCCTGACTTTC. The chain recombines TRBV18 with TRBJ2-6; TRBD1 agrees at 7 bases. J gave up 0 bases and V 5 bases, and 1 base lay outside the gene matches. This CDR3 is built from 15 residues. Germline V gene sequence: CDR1 KGHSH, CDR2 LQKENI.

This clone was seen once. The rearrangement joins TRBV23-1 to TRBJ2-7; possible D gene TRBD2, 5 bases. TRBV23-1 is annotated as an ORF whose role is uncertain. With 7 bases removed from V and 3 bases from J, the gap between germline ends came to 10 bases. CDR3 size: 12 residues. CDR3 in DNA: TGCGCCAGCACCGGACTGCACTACGAGCAGTACTTC. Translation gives CASTGLHYEQYF.

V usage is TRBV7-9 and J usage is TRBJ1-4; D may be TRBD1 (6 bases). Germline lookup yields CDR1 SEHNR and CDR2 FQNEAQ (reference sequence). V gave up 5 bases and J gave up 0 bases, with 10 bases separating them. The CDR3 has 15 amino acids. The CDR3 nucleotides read TGTGCCAGCAGCCCTAAGGGGGCAACTAATGAAAAACTGTTTTTT. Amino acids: CASSPKGATNEKLFF.

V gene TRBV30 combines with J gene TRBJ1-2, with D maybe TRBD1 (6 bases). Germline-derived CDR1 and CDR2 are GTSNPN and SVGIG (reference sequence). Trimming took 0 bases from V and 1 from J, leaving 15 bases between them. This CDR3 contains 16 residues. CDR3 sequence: CAWSVGGRWGNYGYTF. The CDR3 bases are TGTGCCTGGAGTGTAGGGGGTCGCTGGGGTAACTATGGCTACACCTTC.

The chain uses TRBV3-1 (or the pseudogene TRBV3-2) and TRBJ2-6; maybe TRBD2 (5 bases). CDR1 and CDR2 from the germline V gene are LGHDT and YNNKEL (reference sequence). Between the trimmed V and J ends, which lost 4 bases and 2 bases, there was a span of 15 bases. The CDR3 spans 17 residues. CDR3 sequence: CASSREMGNAGANVLTF. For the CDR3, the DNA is TGTGCCAGCAGCCGGGAGATGGGGAACGCTGGGGCCAACGTCCTGACTTTC.

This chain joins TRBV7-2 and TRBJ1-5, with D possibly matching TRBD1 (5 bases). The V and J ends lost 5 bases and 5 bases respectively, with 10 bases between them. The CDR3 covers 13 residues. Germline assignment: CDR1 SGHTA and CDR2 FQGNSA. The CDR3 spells CASSPQGDQPQHF. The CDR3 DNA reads TGTGCCAGCAGCCCACAAGGGGATCAGCCCCAGCATTTT.

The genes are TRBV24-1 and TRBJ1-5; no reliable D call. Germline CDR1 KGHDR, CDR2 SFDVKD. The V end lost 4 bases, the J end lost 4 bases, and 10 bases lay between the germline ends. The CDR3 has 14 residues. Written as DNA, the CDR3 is TGTGCCACCAGTGACCCCTTCCTAAATCAGCCCCAGCATTTT. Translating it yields CATSDPFLNQPQHF.

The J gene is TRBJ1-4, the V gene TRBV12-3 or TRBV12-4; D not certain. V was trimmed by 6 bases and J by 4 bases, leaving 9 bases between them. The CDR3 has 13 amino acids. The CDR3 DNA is TGTGCCAGCAGAAGGCAGGTTAATGAAAAACTGTTTTTT. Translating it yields CASRRQVNEKLFF.

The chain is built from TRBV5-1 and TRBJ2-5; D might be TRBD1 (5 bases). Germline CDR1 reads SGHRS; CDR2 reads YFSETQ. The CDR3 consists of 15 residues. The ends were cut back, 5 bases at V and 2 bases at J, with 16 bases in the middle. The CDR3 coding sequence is TGCGCCAGCAGTCAGGCGGCGGACACACAAGAGACCCAGTACTTC. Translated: CASSQAADTQETQYF.

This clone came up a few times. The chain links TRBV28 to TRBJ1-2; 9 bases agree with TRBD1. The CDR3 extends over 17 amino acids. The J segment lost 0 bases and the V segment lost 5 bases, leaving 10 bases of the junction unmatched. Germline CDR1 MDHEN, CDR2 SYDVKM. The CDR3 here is CASSAGTGSGANYGYTF. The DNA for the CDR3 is TGTGCCAGCAGTGCCGGGACAGGGTCTGGTGCTAACTATGGCTACACCTTC.

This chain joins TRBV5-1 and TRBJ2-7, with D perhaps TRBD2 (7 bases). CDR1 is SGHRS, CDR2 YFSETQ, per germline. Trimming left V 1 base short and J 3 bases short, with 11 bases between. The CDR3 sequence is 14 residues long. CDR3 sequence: CASSLRGGDYEQYV. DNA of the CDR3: TGCGCCAGCAGCTTGAGGGGGGGAGACTACGAGCAGTACGTC.

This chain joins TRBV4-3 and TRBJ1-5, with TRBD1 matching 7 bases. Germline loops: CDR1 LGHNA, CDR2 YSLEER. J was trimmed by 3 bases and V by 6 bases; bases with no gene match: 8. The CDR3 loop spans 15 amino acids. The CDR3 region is CASSPQGCNNQPQHF. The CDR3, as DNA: TGCGCCAGCAGTCCACAGGGGTGTAACAATCAGCCCCAGCATTTT.

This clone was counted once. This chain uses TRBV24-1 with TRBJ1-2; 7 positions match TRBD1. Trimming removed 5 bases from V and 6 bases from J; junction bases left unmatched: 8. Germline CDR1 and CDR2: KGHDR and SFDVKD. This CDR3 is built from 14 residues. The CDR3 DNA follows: TGTGCCACCAGTGCCAAAACAGGGGCGGATGGCTACACCTTC. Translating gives CATSAKTGADGYTF.

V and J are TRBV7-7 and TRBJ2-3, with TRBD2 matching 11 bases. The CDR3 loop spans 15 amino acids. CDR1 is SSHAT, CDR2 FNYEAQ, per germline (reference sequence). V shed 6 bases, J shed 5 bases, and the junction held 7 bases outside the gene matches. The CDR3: CASSPLAGGGDTQYF. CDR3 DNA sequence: TGTGCCAGCAGTCCTCTAGCGGGGGGCGGAGATACGCAGTATTTT.